Listed here is a single T cell receptor beta chain. Which antigen it targets is not known. No qualities accompany the bases; no much larger clone lies one base away. This sample stems from a study of control samples from healthy donors and cancer patients (TCRdb year 2020). V lost 2 bases and J lost 2 bases; the stretch between them is 10 bases long. According to the germline V gene, CDR1 reads MDHEN and CDR2 reads SYDVKM. The CDR3 runs 14 amino acids, cysteine and phenylalanine included. Just the 42-base CDR3 DNA is kept, in frame starting at base 1. Library prep was done by the immunoSEQ multiplex PCR assay. This immuneACCESS table, as held by TCRdb, lists in-frame sequences with V and J called but not all clones. Of the missing ones, under half trace to an unresolved V gene in checked studies; the others have no known cause. This sample has 170,000 or so clones in its table, and 90% of those were observed once. 1.1% to 1.5% of the sample belongs to the ten largest clones.

The V gene is TRBV28 and the J gene is TRBJ2-7, and the D gene may be TRBD1, 6 bases matching. The origin of this receptor is a woman between 45 and 60 years old in good health. The source material was blood. The bases are TGTGCCAGCAGTTTAGGGAACAGGGCCTACGAGCAGTACTTC. It specifies CASSLGNRAYEQYF. Full variable domain (CDR3 extended with the reference TRBV28 and TRBJ2-7 proteins): DVKVTQSSRYLVKRTGEKVFLECVQDMDHENMFWYRQDPGLGLRLIYFSYDVKMKEKGDIPEGYSVSREKKERFSLILESASTNQTSMYLCASSLGNRAYEQYFGPGTRLTVT.